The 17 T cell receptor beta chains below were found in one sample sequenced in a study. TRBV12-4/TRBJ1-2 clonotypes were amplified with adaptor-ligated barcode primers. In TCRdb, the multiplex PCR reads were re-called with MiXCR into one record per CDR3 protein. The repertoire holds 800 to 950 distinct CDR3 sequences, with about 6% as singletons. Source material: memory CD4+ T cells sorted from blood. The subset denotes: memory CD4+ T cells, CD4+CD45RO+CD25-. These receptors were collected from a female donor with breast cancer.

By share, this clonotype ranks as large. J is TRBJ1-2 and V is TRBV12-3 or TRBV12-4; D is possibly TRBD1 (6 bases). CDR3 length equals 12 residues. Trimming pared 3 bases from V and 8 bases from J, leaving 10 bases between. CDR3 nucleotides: TGTGCCAGCAGTTTCGGACAGACCGGCTACACCTTC. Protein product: CASSFGQTGYTF.

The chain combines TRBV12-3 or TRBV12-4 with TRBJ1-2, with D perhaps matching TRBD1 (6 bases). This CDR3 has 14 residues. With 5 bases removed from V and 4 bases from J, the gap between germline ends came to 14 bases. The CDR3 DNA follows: TGTGCCAGCAGTCCTCTACAGGGTCTCTATGGCTACACCTTC. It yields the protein CASSPLQGLYGYTF.

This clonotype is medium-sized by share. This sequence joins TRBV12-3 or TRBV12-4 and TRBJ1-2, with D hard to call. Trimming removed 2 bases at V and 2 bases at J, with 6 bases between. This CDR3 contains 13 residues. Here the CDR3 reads CASSLSMNYGYTF. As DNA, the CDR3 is TGTGCCAGCAGTTTATCCATGAACTATGGCTACACCTTC.

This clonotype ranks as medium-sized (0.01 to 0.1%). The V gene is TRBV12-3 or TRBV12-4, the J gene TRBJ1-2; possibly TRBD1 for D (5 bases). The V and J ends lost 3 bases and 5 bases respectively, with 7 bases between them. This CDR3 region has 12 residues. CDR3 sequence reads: CASSLGQYGYTF. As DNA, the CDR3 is TGTGCCAGCAGTTTGGGGCAATATGGCTACACCTTC.

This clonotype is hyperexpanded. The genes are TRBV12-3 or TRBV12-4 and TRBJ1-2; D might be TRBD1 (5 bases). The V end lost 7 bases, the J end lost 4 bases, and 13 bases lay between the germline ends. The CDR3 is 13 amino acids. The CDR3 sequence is CASTGTSGYGYTF. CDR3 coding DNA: TGTGCCAGCACCGGGACCTCGGGCTATGGCTACACCTTC.

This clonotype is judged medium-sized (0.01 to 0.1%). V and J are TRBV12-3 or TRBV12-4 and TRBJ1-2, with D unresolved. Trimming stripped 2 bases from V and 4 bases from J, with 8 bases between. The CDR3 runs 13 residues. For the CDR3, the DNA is TGTGCCAGCAGTTTACAGGAGACCTATGGCTACACCTTC. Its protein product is CASSLQETYGYTF.

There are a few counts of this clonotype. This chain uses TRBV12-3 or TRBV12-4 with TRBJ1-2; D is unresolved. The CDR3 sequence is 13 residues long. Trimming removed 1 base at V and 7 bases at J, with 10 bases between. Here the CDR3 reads CASSLGAVVGYTF. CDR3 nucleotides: TGTGCCAGCAGTTTAGGTGCGGTCGTTGGCTACACCTTC.

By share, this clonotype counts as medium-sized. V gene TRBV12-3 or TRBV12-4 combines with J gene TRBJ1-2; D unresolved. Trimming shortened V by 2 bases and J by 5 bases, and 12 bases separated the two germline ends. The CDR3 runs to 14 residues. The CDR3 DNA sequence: TGTGCCAGCAGTTTAACCACATTTGGTTATGGCTACACCTTC. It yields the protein CASSLTTFGYGYTF.

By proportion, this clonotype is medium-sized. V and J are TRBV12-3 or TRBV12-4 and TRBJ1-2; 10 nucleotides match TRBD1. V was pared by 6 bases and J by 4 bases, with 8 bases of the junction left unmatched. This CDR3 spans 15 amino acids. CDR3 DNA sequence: TGTGCCAGCAGCATTACCCGGGACAGGGGCTATGGCTACACCTTC. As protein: CASSITRDRGYGYTF.

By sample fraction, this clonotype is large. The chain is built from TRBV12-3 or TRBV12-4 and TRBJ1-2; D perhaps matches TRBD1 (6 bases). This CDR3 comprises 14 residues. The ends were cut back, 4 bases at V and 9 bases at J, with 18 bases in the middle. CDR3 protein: CASSSTGIPGSYTF. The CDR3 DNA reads TGTGCCAGCAGTTCGACAGGAATCCCCGGGAGCTACACCTTC.

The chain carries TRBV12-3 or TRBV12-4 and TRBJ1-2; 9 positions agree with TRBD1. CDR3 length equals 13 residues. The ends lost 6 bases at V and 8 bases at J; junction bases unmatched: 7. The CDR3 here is CASRTGQGSGYTF. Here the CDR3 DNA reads TGTGCCAGCAGAACGGGACAGGGTAGCGGCTACACCTTC.

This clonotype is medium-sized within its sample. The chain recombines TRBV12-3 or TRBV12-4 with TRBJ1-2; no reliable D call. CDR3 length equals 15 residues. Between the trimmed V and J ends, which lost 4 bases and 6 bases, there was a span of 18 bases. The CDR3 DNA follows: TGTGCCAGCAGTTCACCTCTCGACCTCCGGCATGGCTACACCTTC. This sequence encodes CASSSPLDLRHGYTF.

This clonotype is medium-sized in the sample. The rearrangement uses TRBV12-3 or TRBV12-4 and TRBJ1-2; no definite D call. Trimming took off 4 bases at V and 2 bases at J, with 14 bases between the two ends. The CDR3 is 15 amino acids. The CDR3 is CASSYRRTGNYGYTF. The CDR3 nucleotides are TGTGCCAGCAGTTACCGCAGGACGGGAAACTATGGCTACACCTTC.

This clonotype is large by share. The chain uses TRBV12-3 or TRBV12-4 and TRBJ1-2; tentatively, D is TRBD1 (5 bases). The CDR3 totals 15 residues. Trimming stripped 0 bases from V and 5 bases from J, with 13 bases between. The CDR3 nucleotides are TGTGCCAGCAGTTTAGCGGGACGGCTGATATATGGCTACACCTTC. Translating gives CASSLAGRLIYGYTF.

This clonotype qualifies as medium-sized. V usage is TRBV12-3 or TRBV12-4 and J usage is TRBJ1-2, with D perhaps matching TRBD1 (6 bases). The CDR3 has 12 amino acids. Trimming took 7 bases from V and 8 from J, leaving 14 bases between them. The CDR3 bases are TGTGCCAGCACTCTACAGGGAGGCGGCTACACCTTC. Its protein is CASTLQGGGYTF.

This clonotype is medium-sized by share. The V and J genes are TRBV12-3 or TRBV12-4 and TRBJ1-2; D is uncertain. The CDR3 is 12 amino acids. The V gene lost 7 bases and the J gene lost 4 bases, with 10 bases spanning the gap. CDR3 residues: CASMVHPYGYTF. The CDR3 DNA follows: TGTGCCAGCATGGTACACCCCTATGGCTACACCTTC.

This chain's CDR3 is CASSLWGTLYGYTF. The CDR3 bases are TGTGCCAGCAGTCTGTGGGGAACGCTCTATGGCTACACCTTC. The chain uses TRBV12-3 or TRBV12-4 and TRBJ1-2; D not resolved. V was cut by 5 bases and J by 4 bases, with 14 bases left in between. This CDR3 has 14 residues.